The rows below give T cell receptor beta chains drawn from one sample of a study of OX40 agonist ivuxolimab in advanced cancers. Repertoires were generated with immunoSEQ multiplex PCR, while TCRdb's copy carries only in-frame clones and drops some. Of over 95,000 clones listed, over 75% are singletons. This specimen was CD4+ or CD8+ T cells sorted from blood, taken in a trial of the OX40 agonist ivuxolimab. The receptors come from an adult with an advanced solid tumor such as melanoma, head and neck, liver or kidney cancer. Both conserved end residues are part of each CDR3. Each record gives: V gene, D gene, J gene, clone size, CDR3 length, CDR3 DNA, CDR3 protein. D genes are given only for firm matches. Only some rows state a clone size, as once, few, many or a class for expanded clones.

v_gene: TRBV28
d_gene: NA
j_gene: TRBJ1-1
abundance: NA
len: 14
CDR3nt: TGTGCCAGCAGTCTCCCCCTGGGGGGGCCTGAAGCTTTCTTT
CDR3aa: CASSLPLGGPEAFF

v_gene: TRBV18
d_gene: NA
j_gene: TRBJ2-1
abundance: NA
len: 11
CDR3nt: TGTGCCAGCTCACTAAACAATGAGCAGTTCTTC
CDR3aa: CASSLNNEQFF

v_gene: TRBV5-8
d_gene: NA
j_gene: TRBJ2-7
abundance: NA
len: 13
CDR3nt: TGTGCCAGCCCCTTAGCAGTTAGCTACGAGCAGTACTTC
CDR3aa: CASPLAVSYEQYF

v_gene: TRBV14
d_gene: NA
j_gene: TRBJ1-2
abundance: once
len: 13
CDR3nt: TGTGCCAGCAGCCAAAACAGATTATTTGGCTACACCTTC
CDR3aa: CASSQNRLFGYTF

v_gene: TRBV27
d_gene: TRBD1
j_gene: TRBJ2-7
abundance: NA
len: 13
CDR3nt: TGTGCCAGCAGAGGGACAGCTAACTACGAGCAGTACTTC
CDR3aa: CASRGTANYEQYF

v_gene: TRBV10-3
d_gene: NA
j_gene: TRBJ1-4
abundance: NA
len: 15
CDR3nt: TGTGCCAGCAGAGAGCAACCACTGTGTAATGAAAAACTGTTTTTT
CDR3aa: CASREQPLCNEKLFF

v_gene: TRBV6-1
d_gene: NA
j_gene: TRBJ2-5
abundance: NA
len: 12
CDR3nt: TGTGCCAGCAGTGAACGGGAGGAGACCCAGTACTTC
CDR3aa: CASSEREETQYF

v_gene: TRBV19
d_gene: TRBD1
j_gene: TRBJ1-5
abundance: NA
len: 15
CDR3nt: TGTGCCAGTAGGATAGACAGGGCCCGCAATCAGCCCCAGCATTTT
CDR3aa: CASRIDRARNQPQHF

v_gene: TRBV5-8
d_gene: TRBD1
j_gene: TRBJ2-7
abundance: NA
len: 15
CDR3nt: TGTGCCAGCAGCCGGCGGACAGGGGGGCCCTACGAGCAGTACTTC
CDR3aa: CASSRRTGGPYEQYF

v_gene: TRBV7-2
d_gene: NA
j_gene: TRBJ1-1
abundance: NA
len: 13
CDR3nt: TGTGCCAGCAGCTTAGCAGTCCCGGAGGGCGCTTTCTTT
CDR3aa: CASSLAVPEGAFF

v_gene: TRBV4-2
d_gene: TRBD2
j_gene: TRBJ2-5
abundance: NA
len: 15
CDR3nt: TGTGCCAGCAGCCAAGGACTAGCGGGAGATGAGACCCAGTACTTC
CDR3aa: CASSQGLAGDETQYF

v_gene: TRBV28
d_gene: NA
j_gene: TRBJ1-2
abundance: NA
len: 12
CDR3nt: TGTGCCAGCAGTTTAAACAGCTATGGCTACACCTTC
CDR3aa: CASSLNSYGYTF

v_gene: TRBV5-1
d_gene: NA
j_gene: TRBJ1-1
abundance: NA
len: 15
CDR3nt: TGCGCCGGCAGCTTGGATCCGGGAACGGGGACTGAAGCTTTCTTT
CDR3aa: CAGSLDPGTGTEAFF

v_gene: TRBV5-1
d_gene: NA
j_gene: TRBJ1-2
abundance: once
len: 13
CDR3nt: TGCGCCAGCAGCTTGGGACAAAACTATGGCTACACCTTC
CDR3aa: CASSLGQNYGYTF

v_gene: TRBV5-1
d_gene: NA
j_gene: TRBJ2-1
abundance: NA
len: 14
CDR3nt: TGCGCCAGCAGCTTGGGGGACGAGCACAATGAGCAGTTCTTC
CDR3aa: CASSLGDEHNEQFF

v_gene: TRBV7-2
d_gene: TRBD1
j_gene: TRBJ2-7
abundance: NA
len: 15
CDR3nt: TGTGCCAGCAGCCAGGGGGTTACTTTCTCCTACGAGCAGTACTTC
CDR3aa: CASSQGVTFSYEQYF

v_gene: TRBV7-2
d_gene: TRBD1
j_gene: TRBJ2-7
abundance: NA
len: 15
CDR3nt: TGTGCCAGCAGCTTACTCCAGGGGGCGCTCTACGAGCAGTACTTC
CDR3aa: CASSLLQGALYEQYF

v_gene: TRBV6-6
d_gene: NA
j_gene: TRBJ2-1
abundance: NA
len: 14
CDR3nt: TGTGCCAGCAGTTATTCCACAGGTTCTTCGAAGCAGTTCTTC
CDR3aa: CASSYSTGSSKQFF

v_gene: TRBV15
d_gene: TRBD1
j_gene: TRBJ2-5
abundance: NA
len: 16
CDR3nt: TGTGCCACCAGCAGAGTACGACAGGGGGGCGGTGAGACCCAGTACTTC
CDR3aa: CATSRVRQGGGETQYF

v_gene: TRBV18
d_gene: NA
j_gene: TRBJ2-5
abundance: once
len: 12
CDR3nt: TGTGCCAGCTCACGGGACCAAGAGACCCAGTACTTC
CDR3aa: CASSRDQETQYF

v_gene: TRBV7-2
d_gene: NA
j_gene: TRBJ1-2
abundance: once
len: 15
CDR3nt: TGTGCCAGCAGCTCGAACAGGGTGGATCTAGGAGGCTACACCTTC
CDR3aa: CASSSNRVDLGGYTF

v_gene: TRBV6-6
d_gene: NA
j_gene: TRBJ2-1
abundance: NA
len: 15
CDR3nt: TGTGCCAGCAGTTACGTGGCTTCTGGGTACAATGAGCAGTTCTTC
CDR3aa: CASSYVASGYNEQFF

v_gene: TRBV19
d_gene: TRBD1
j_gene: TRBJ1-5
abundance: NA
len: 14
CDR3nt: TGTGCCAGTAGGCCGACAGGGGTAATTCAGCCCCAGCATTTT
CDR3aa: CASRPTGVIQPQHF

v_gene: TRBV18
d_gene: NA
j_gene: TRBJ1-2
abundance: NA
len: 13
CDR3nt: TGTGCCAGCTCACCAGGGGTGGAATATGGCTACACCTTC
CDR3aa: CASSPGVEYGYTF

v_gene: TRBV7-2
d_gene: TRBD2
j_gene: TRBJ2-3
abundance: NA
len: 16
CDR3nt: TGTGCCAGCAGCTTAGTGCTGGGCCCGGGGGGAGATACGCAGTATTTT
CDR3aa: CASSLVLGPGGDTQYF

v_gene: TRBV6-6
d_gene: TRBD2
j_gene: TRBJ2-7
abundance: NA
len: 15
CDR3nt: TGTGCCAGCATCCCGACTAGCGGGAGCTCCTACGAGCAGTACTTC
CDR3aa: CASIPTSGSSYEQYF

v_gene: TRBV30
d_gene: NA
j_gene: TRBJ1-1
abundance: NA
len: 13
CDR3nt: TGTGCCTGGAGCGCTCGAGCGAACACTGAAGCTTTCTTT
CDR3aa: CAWSARANTEAFF

v_gene: TRBV27
d_gene: NA
j_gene: TRBJ1-5
abundance: NA
len: 15
CDR3nt: TGTGCCAGCAGTTTATTAGGCCAGGGTCCTCAGCCCCAGCATTTT
CDR3aa: CASSLLGQGPQPQHF

v_gene: TRBV28
d_gene: NA
j_gene: TRBJ2-1
abundance: NA
len: 14
CDR3nt: TGTGCCAGCAGTTTAACAGCGGACTACAATGAGCAGTTCTTC
CDR3aa: CASSLTADYNEQFF

v_gene: TRBV5-4
d_gene: NA
j_gene: TRBJ1-2
abundance: once
len: 13
CDR3nt: TGTGCCAGCAGCCCCCGAGTGGTGGGGGGCTACACCTTC
CDR3aa: CASSPRVVGGYTF

v_gene: TRBV27
d_gene: NA
j_gene: TRBJ1-1
abundance: NA
len: 14
CDR3nt: TGTGCCAGCAGCGGACAGCTGATGAACACTGAAGCTTTCTTT
CDR3aa: CASSGQLMNTEAFF

v_gene: TRBV9
d_gene: TRBD2
j_gene: TRBJ2-7
abundance: NA
len: 15
CDR3nt: TGTGCCAGCAGCGTCGGGACTAGCGGGTCCTACGAGCAGTACTTC
CDR3aa: CASSVGTSGSYEQYF

v_gene: TRBV21-1
d_gene: NA
j_gene: TRBJ2-1
abundance: NA
len: 19
CDR3nt: TGTGCCAGCAGCAACTCGGCCAGGGAGGCCCCTCTGAGGGGCAATGAGCAGTTCTTC
CDR3aa: CASSNSAREAPLRGNEQFF

v_gene: TRBV10-2
d_gene: NA
j_gene: TRBJ1-2
abundance: once
len: 12
CDR3nt: TGCGCCAGCAAGGACAGTAACTATGGCTACACCTTC
CDR3aa: CASKDSNYGYTF

v_gene: TRBV28
d_gene: NA
j_gene: TRBJ2-1
abundance: NA
len: 15
CDR3nt: TGTGCCAGCAGTGCCGGATCCCTAACTTACAATGAGCAGTTCTTC
CDR3aa: CASSAGSLTYNEQFF

v_gene: TRBV7-9
d_gene: TRBD2
j_gene: TRBJ2-7
abundance: NA
len: 16
CDR3nt: TGTGCCAGCAGCAGGGACCCGACTAGCGGGAGGGCCGAGCAGTACTTC
CDR3aa: CASSRDPTSGRAEQYF

v_gene: TRBV7-2
d_gene: TRBD2
j_gene: TRBJ2-1
abundance: NA
len: 16
CDR3nt: TGTGCCAGCAGCTTAGTGATCGGACTAGCGGGAAATGAGCAGTTCTTC
CDR3aa: CASSLVIGLAGNEQFF

v_gene: TRBV7-8
d_gene: TRBD1
j_gene: TRBJ2-7
abundance: few
len: 13
CDR3nt: TGTGCCAGCAGTCGGACAGGCGGCTACGAGCAGTACTTC
CDR3aa: CASSRTGGYEQYF

v_gene: TRBV30
d_gene: NA
j_gene: TRBJ2-5
abundance: NA
len: 12
CDR3nt: TGTGCCTGGAGCAGGGGGCGGGGGGAGCAGTACTTC
CDR3aa: CAWSRGRGEQYF

v_gene: TRBV6-1
d_gene: NA
j_gene: TRBJ2-7
abundance: NA
len: 15
CDR3nt: TGTGCCAGCAGTGTAATAACAGGGAACTCCTACGAGCAGTACTTC
CDR3aa: CASSVITGNSYEQYF

v_gene: TRBV7-9
d_gene: TRBD2
j_gene: TRBJ2-1
abundance: NA
len: 15
CDR3nt: TGTGCCAGCAGCCCCGGTGGAGCGGGAGGCAATGAGCAGTTCTTC
CDR3aa: CASSPGGAGGNEQFF

v_gene: TRBV2
d_gene: TRBD1
j_gene: TRBJ2-2
abundance: NA
len: 15
CDR3nt: TGTGCCAGCAGTCCGCCGGGACAGGGCTCCGGGGAGCTGTTTTTT
CDR3aa: CASSPPGQGSGELFF

v_gene: TRBV11-2
d_gene: NA
j_gene: TRBJ1-1
abundance: NA
len: 13
CDR3nt: TGTGCCAGCAGCCAGGAGGCAGGCGTCGAAGCTTTCTTT
CDR3aa: CASSQEAGVEAFF

v_gene: TRBV19
d_gene: NA
j_gene: TRBJ2-7
abundance: NA
len: 13
CDR3nt: TGTGCCAGTAGTGAGAAGAGGGACTACGAGCAGTACTTC
CDR3aa: CASSEKRDYEQYF

v_gene: TRBV4-2
d_gene: NA
j_gene: TRBJ2-5
abundance: few
len: 14
CDR3nt: TGTGCCAGCAGCTCGGAATTAGAACATGGGACCCAGTACTTC
CDR3aa: CASSSELEHGTQYF